The 23 T cell receptor beta chains reported below all come from one sample, sequenced in a study of T cell responses to AZD1222 COVID-19 vaccine. Method: immunoSEQ multiplex PCR; TCRdb's copy keeps in-frame clones and lacks some. Here the sample spans 87,000 or so clones, 85% to 90% being singletons. Material: peripheral blood, obtained on day 0 of AZD1222 vaccination. Receptors were obtained from an adult in good health.

This chain connects TRBV9 to TRBJ2-6, with D unclear. CDR1 and CDR2 (germline): SGDLS, YYNGEE. V lost 4 bases, J lost 3 bases, and 5 bases lay in between. CDR3 length equals 13 residues. CDR3 loop: CASSLGGANVLTF. As DNA, the CDR3 is TGTGCCAGCAGCCTAGGTGGGGCCAACGTCCTGACTTTC.

The chain carries TRBV7-9 and TRBJ1-3; D call uncertain. Between the trimmed V and J ends, which lost 8 bases and 4 bases, there was a span of 9 bases. The germline CDR1 and CDR2 sequences are SEHNR and FQNEAQ (reference sequence). This CDR3 spans 12 amino acids. The CDR3 spells CASAWGGNTIYF. The CDR3 nucleotides are TGTGCCAGCGCGTGGGGAGGAAACACCATATATTTT.

The rearrangement joins TRBV18 to TRBJ1-5; TRBD1 aligns across 7 bases. Germline CDR1 reads KGHSH; CDR2 reads LQKENI. The CDR3 is 15 residues long. Trimming removed 2 bases from V and 2 bases from J; junction bases left unmatched: 3. The CDR3 loop reads CASSPETGGNQPQHF. The DNA for the CDR3 is TGTGCCAGCTCACCAGAAACAGGGGGCAATCAGCCCCAGCATTTT.

The V and J genes are TRBV7-3 and TRBJ2-5; TRBD1 aligns across 11 bases. V lost 4 bases, J lost 4 bases, and 5 bases stayed unmatched. This CDR3 region has 15 residues. Germline loops: CDR1 SGHTA, CDR2 FQGTGA. DNA of the CDR3: TGTGCCAGCAGCTCTGGGACAGGGGGTTTAGAGACCCAGTACTTC. Residues: CASSSGTGGLETQYF. The whole variable domain, filled in from reference TRBV7-3 and TRBJ2-5, reads GAGVSQTPSNKVTEKGKYVELRCDPISGHTALYWYRQSLGQGPEFLIYFQGTGAADDSGLPNDRFFAVRPEGSVSTLKIQRTERGDSAVYLCASSSGTGGLETQYFGPGTRLLVL.

The chain combines TRBV30 with TRBJ1-5; 7 nucleotides agree with TRBD1. The V gene's germline CDR1 is GTSNPN and CDR2 SVGIG (reference sequence). V gave up 1 base and J gave up 2 bases; unmatched junction bases: 8. This CDR3 has 16 residues. The CDR3 is CAWSARGQSGNQPQHF. The CDR3 DNA follows: TGTGCCTGGAGTGCGAGGGGACAGTCTGGCAATCAGCCCCAGCATTTT.

This clone has a handful of counts. This chain uses TRBV2 with TRBJ2-1; 9 bases align to TRBD2. Trimming removed 4 bases from V and 7 bases from J; junction bases left unmatched: 8. There are 15 residues in the CDR3. CDR1 is SNHLY and CDR2 is FYNNEI in the germline V gene. The CDR3 DNA reads as TGTGCCAGCAGTGTCCATAGCGGGGGTTCTAATGAGCAGTTCTTC. It yields the protein CASSVHSGGSNEQFF.

The V and J genes are TRBV18 and TRBJ1-1; D unresolved. V was shortened by 1 base and J by 4 bases, with 7 bases between the two germline ends. The germline gives CDR1 KGHSH, CDR2 LQKENI. CDR3 size: 13 residues. CDR3 residues: CASSPRVGTEAFF. As DNA, the CDR3 is TGTGCCAGCTCACCACGGGTTGGCACTGAAGCTTTCTTT.

This chain links TRBV4-3 with TRBJ1-2, with D possibly TRBD1 on 5 matching bases. Germline CDR1 is LGHNA and CDR2 is YSLEER. This CDR3 has 15 residues. Trimming removed 1 base at V and 6 bases at J, with 15 bases between. CDR3 region: CASSQAGARWDGYTF. In DNA, the CDR3 is TGCGCCAGCAGCCAAGCCGGGGCCCGGTGGGATGGCTACACCTTC.

This chain uses TRBV7-2 with TRBJ2-3, with a tentative D call TRBD2 (5 bases). CDR1 SGHTA and CDR2 FQGNSA come from the germline V gene. V was pared by 1 base and J by 2 bases, with 13 bases between. The length of the CDR3 is 16 residues. CDR3 sequence reads: CASSLGGRTYTDTQYF. The CDR3 DNA sequence: TGTGCCAGCAGCTTAGGAGGGCGGACGTACACAGATACGCAGTATTTT.

The V gene is TRBV5-4, the J gene TRBJ1-2, with TRBD1 matching 9 bases. CDR1 and CDR2 (germline): SGHNT, YYREEE (reference sequence). With 4 bases clipped from V and 5 bases from J, the junction kept 9 bases outside the gene matches. The CDR3 has 15 residues. This chain's CDR3 is CASSPTGGAGYGYTF. The CDR3 DNA reads TGTGCCAGCAGCCCAACAGGGGGCGCGGGGTATGGCTACACCTTC.

This rearrangement joins TRBV7-2 to TRBJ2-7; 10 bases fit TRBD1. Germline CDR1 reads SGHTA; CDR2 reads FQGNSA. This CDR3 region has 15 residues. The trim removed 3 bases at V and 3 bases at J, leaving 5 bases unmatched. The CDR3 spells CASSLGTGVFYEQYF. CDR3 bases: TGTGCCAGCAGCTTGGGGACAGGGGTTTTCTACGAGCAGTACTTC.

This clone was recorded once. The chain has TRBV7-8 and TRBJ2-2; a possible D gene is TRBD2 (5 bases). This CDR3 comprises 16 residues. CDR1 SGHVS and CDR2 FQNEAQ come from the germline V gene. V was shortened by 2 bases and J by 1 base, with 11 bases between the two germline ends. The CDR3 sequence: CASSLFPGLNTGELFF. The CDR3 nucleotides are TGTGCCAGCAGCTTATTCCCGGGGTTGAACACCGGGGAGCTGTTTTTT.

This clone was picked up a small number of times. This rearrangement joins TRBV5-4 to TRBJ2-5, with 12 bases lining up with TRBD2. Trimming cost V 2 bases and J 5 bases; bases outside gene matches: 7. The CDR3 runs to 16 residues. The germline V gene encodes CDR1 SGHNT and CDR2 YYREEE (reference sequence). CDR3 residues: CASSLLSSGRGETQYF. Written as DNA, the CDR3 is TGTGCCAGCAGCTTATTGTCTAGCGGGAGGGGGGAGACCCAGTACTTC.

V gene TRBV6-2 or TRBV6-3 combines with J gene TRBJ2-1; no firm D call. Trimming took off 2 bases at V and 6 bases at J, with 14 bases between the two ends. Per the germline V gene, CDR1 is MNHEY and CDR2 is SVGEGT. The CDR3 runs 15 residues. This CDR3 reads CASSYGLDAGNEQFF. CDR3 nucleotides: TGTGCCAGCAGTTACGGCCTAGATGCCGGCAATGAGCAGTTCTTC.

The chain links TRBV4-1 to TRBJ1-4; 12 nucleotides line up with TRBD1. The CDR3 totals 16 residues. With 2 bases clipped from V and 8 bases from J, the junction kept 6 bases outside the gene matches. CDR1 and CDR2 (germline): MGHRA, YSYEKL. The CDR3 loop is CASSQPGQGAGEKLFF. The CDR3, as DNA: TGCGCCAGCAGCCAACCGGGACAGGGGGCAGGAGAAAAACTGTTTTTT.

This clone showed up just a few times. The rearrangement joins TRBV6-4 to TRBJ1-5, with no clear D. CDR1 is MRHNA, CDR2 SNTAGT, per germline. The CDR3 loop spans 15 amino acids. V was pared by 0 bases and J by 4 bases, with 10 bases between. CDR3 DNA sequence: TGTGCCAGCAGTGACTCAACGGACCCAAATCAGCCCCAGCATTTT. Its translation: CASSDSTDPNQPQHF.

V gene TRBV2 combines with J gene TRBJ2-7, with 10 bases fitting TRBD2. Germline V gene data show CDR1 as SNHLY and CDR2 as FYNNEI. The CDR3 contains 17 residues. Trimming took 6 bases from V and 3 from J; bases not matched to a gene: 14. The CDR3 loop reads CASRGASGGQSLYEQYF. The CDR3, as DNA: TGTGCCAGCAGGGGGGCTAGCGGGGGACAGTCGCTCTACGAGCAGTACTTC.

In this sample, this clone turned up many times. The chain couples TRBV25-1 to TRBJ2-7; D is undetermined. Trimming shortened V by 3 bases and J by 2 bases, and 2 bases separated the two germline ends. The CDR3 is 11 amino acids. CDR1 MGHDK and CDR2 SYGVNS come from the germline V gene. The CDR3 nucleotides read TGTGCCAGCAGTGATGCCTACGAGCAGTACTTC. Protein product: CASSDAYEQYF.

This clone was picked up a small number of times. J is TRBJ1-3 and V is TRBV7-2; no clear D. The germline V gene has CDR1 SGHTA and CDR2 FQGNSA. The V end was cut by 4 bases, the J end by 4 bases, with 8 bases between. This CDR3 is built from 13 residues. The CDR3 loop reads CASSYEGGNTIYF. CDR3 sequence (DNA): TGTGCCAGCAGCTACGAGGGCGGAAACACCATATATTTT.

The chain joins TRBV5-3 to TRBJ1-1; D may be TRBD1 (5 bases). TRBV5-3 is reported as an ORF; its role is uncertain. V dropped 2 bases and J dropped 4 bases, with 12 bases sitting between them. The length of the CDR3 is 14 residues. The DNA for the CDR3 is TGTGCCAGAAGCTTTGCGGGGCGCCGCACTGAAGCTTTCTTT. It translates to CARSFAGRRTEAFF.

The J gene is TRBJ1-2, the V gene TRBV10-2; D not certain. V was pared by 0 bases and J by 4 bases, with 6 bases between. The CDR3 has 13 residues. The germline V gene encodes CDR1 WSHSY and CDR2 SAAADI. The CDR3 sequence is CASSESVTYGYTF. In DNA form, the CDR3 reads TGCGCCAGCAGTGAGTCAGTTACCTATGGCTACACCTTC.

V gene TRBV6-5 combines with J gene TRBJ1-2; D is ambiguous. The CDR3 runs to 12 residues. The germline V and J ends were trimmed by 2 bases and 8 bases, with 9 bases remaining between them. CDR1 and CDR2 from the germline V gene are MNHEY and SVGAGI. DNA of the CDR3: TGTGCCAGCAGTTACGAGGGCGGGGGCTACACCTTC. This encodes CASSYEGGGYTF.

This chain uses TRBV4-2 with TRBJ1-5, with TRBD1 identical over 11 bases. The length of the CDR3 is 15 residues. CDR1 is LGHNA and CDR2 is YNFKEQ in the germline V gene. With V trimmed by 0 bases and J by 7 bases, 2 bases remained unmatched. In DNA form, the CDR3 reads TGTGCCAGCAGCCAAGAGGGACAGGGGGTGCAGCCCCAGCATTTT. It translates to CASSQEGQGVQPQHF.